The entry below gives a single T cell receptor (beta chain) sequence along with its context. The target antigen is unknown. Germline V gene lookup returns CDR1 SGHTA and CDR2 FQGTGA. V lost 1 base and J 5 bases, leaving 6 bases between the germline ends. The CDR3 is made up of 13 amino acids. This PCR relied on a set of 60 Vbeta primers and 13 Jbeta primers. Produced via immunoSEQ multiplex PCR; TCRdb's table is partial and in-frame only. The sample lists 150,000 to 180,000 clones, about four fifths occurring once. The data were obtained in a study of cytomegalovirus exposure and HLA in healthy donors. General study results and limits: An analysis that was carried out later associated some 17,000 TCR beta sequences with HLA alleles at 0.05 false discovery rate. Donors were assumed by presence/absence analyses to have roughly uniform sequencing depth. Later analysis reportedly placed an Asian-associated ancestry cluster below the approximately 700-donor mean in N-insertions.

Sequencing used PBMCs. This receptor was obtained from a young man in good health and CMV-seropositive. This chain connects TRBV7-3 to TRBJ2-1; TRBD2 is a possible D gene (6 bases). The CDR3 region is CASSLIADNEQFF. CDR3 sequence (DNA): TGTGCCAGCAGCTTAATAGCGGACAATGAGCAGTTCTTC. Complete variable domain (other parts from reference TRBV7-3 and TRBJ2-1): GAGVSQTPSNKVTEKGKYVELRCDPISGHTALYWYRQSLGQGPEFLIYFQGTGAADDSGLPNDRFFAVRPEGSVSTLKIQRTERGDSAVYLCASSLIADNEQFFGPGTRLTVL.